Each of the 29 T cell receptor beta chains below was sequenced from the same sample in a study of blood T cell repertoires in COVID-19. This table comes from immunoSEQ multiplex PCR, and its TCRdb copy is limited to in-frame clones, with some not included. The data contain approximately 330,000 clones, 85% to 90% of them singletons. Sequenced input: peripheral blood. These receptors all come from a woman between 50 and 59 years old with active or convalescent COVID-19.

V and J are TRBV28 and TRBJ1-5, with D maybe TRBD1 (5 bases). In germline, CDR1 is MDHEN, CDR2 SYDVKM. Trimming took 1 base from V and 11 from J, leaving 15 bases between them. The CDR3 loop spans 14 amino acids. CDR3 residues: CASSLSGISRAQHF. Written as DNA, the CDR3 is TGTGCCAGCAGTTTATCAGGGATCAGCCGGGCCCAGCATTTT.

CDR3 DNA sequence: TGTGCCAGCAGCTTAAAGGGATTTAGCGGGAGCCCCATGAATGAGCAGTTCTTC. Protein: CASSLKGFSGSPMNEQFF. The J gene is TRBJ2-1, the V gene TRBV13; 9 bases are shared with TRBD2. This CDR3 has 18 residues. CDR1 and CDR2 (germline): PRHDT, FYEKMQ (reference sequence). Trimming removed 2 bases from V and 7 bases from J; junction bases left unmatched: 15.

V gene TRBV15 combines with J gene TRBJ2-1, with D possibly TRBD1 on 5 matching bases. Trimming shortened V by 3 bases and J by 0 bases, and 12 bases separated the two germline ends. This CDR3 comprises 16 residues. Per germline, CDR1 LNHNV and CDR2 YYDKDF (reference sequence). This CDR3 is CATSSQGITSYNEQFF. The CDR3 DNA follows: TGTGCCACCAGCAGCCAGGGAATAACCTCCTACAATGAGCAGTTCTTC.

CDR3 DNA sequence: TGTGCCAGTATCGGGAGTGAAGGGAACACTGAAGCTTTCTTT. Encoded protein: CASIGSEGNTEAFF. This sequence joins TRBV19 and TRBJ1-1; D gene ambiguous. The CDR3 totals 14 residues. The ends were cut back, 7 bases at V and 1 base at J, with 13 bases in the middle. Germline V CDR1 and CDR2: LNHDA, SQIVND (reference sequence).

This chain joins TRBV28 and TRBJ1-1; TRBD1 is a possible D gene (5 bases). The CDR3 is made up of 15 amino acids. Germline CDR1 reads MDHEN; CDR2 reads SYDVKM. Trimming removed 4 bases from V and 3 bases from J, with 15 bases in between. This CDR3 is CASSSLRGRDTEAFF. CDR3 DNA: TGTGCCAGCAGTTCCCTACGTGGCAGGGACACTGAAGCTTTCTTT.

The rearrangement joins TRBV19 to TRBJ2-2; 9 bases agree with TRBD1. V lost 5 bases to trimming and J lost 3 bases; unmatched junction nucleotides: 1. CDR3 size: 14 residues. The germline gives CDR1 LNHDA, CDR2 SQIVND (reference sequence). CDR3 protein: CASSWDRDTGELFF. In DNA form, the CDR3 reads TGTGCCAGTAGTTGGGACAGGGACACCGGGGAGCTGTTTTTT.

V and J are TRBV9 and TRBJ2-2, with D unclear. The germline V and J ends were trimmed by 0 bases and 0 bases, with 3 bases remaining between them. The CDR3 is 14 residues long. Germline loops: CDR1 SGDLS, CDR2 YYNGEE. CDR3 in amino acids: CASSVEPNTGELFF. The CDR3 DNA reads as TGTGCCAGCAGCGTAGAGCCGAACACCGGGGAGCTGTTTTTT.

The chain recombines TRBV11-1 with TRBJ2-5, with D perhaps matching TRBD1 (5 bases). With 1 base removed from V and 4 bases from J, the gap between germline ends came to 13 bases. CDR3 length: 15 residues. Germline loops: CDR1 SGHAT, CDR2 FQDESV (reference sequence). CDR3 region: CASSLGGEKGETQYF. The CDR3 region has the DNA TGTGCCAGCAGCTTAGGGGGCGAGAAAGGAGAGACCCAGTACTTC.

V is TRBV5-5 and J is TRBJ2-5; TRBD1 aligns across 7 bases. Germline values: CDR1 SGHKS, CDR2 YYEKEE (reference sequence). Trimming took 3 bases from V and 7 from J; bases not matched to a gene: 6. The CDR3 is made up of 13 amino acids. CDR3 sequence reads: CASSSRDRGTQYF. The CDR3 DNA sequence: TGTGCCAGCAGCTCCCGGGACAGAGGGACCCAGTACTTC.

This clone was recorded only once. The chain is built from TRBV30 and TRBJ2-7; 9 nucleotides match TRBD2. This CDR3 has 13 amino acids. Per germline, CDR1 GTSNPN and CDR2 SVGIG (reference sequence). Germline trimming cut 8 bases from V and 3 bases from J; bases unmatched to any gene: 8. The CDR3 is CAGVPSGNYEQYF. The DNA for the CDR3 is TGTGCCGGAGTCCCTAGCGGGAACTACGAGCAGTACTTC.

This sequence joins TRBV12-3 or TRBV12-4 and TRBJ1-6; 7 bases are a match to TRBD1. With V trimmed by 4 bases and J by 6 bases, 0 bases remained unmatched. CDR3 length: 13 amino acids. CDR3 sequence (DNA): TGTGCCAGCAGTTGGGACAGTAATTCACCCCTCCACTTT. The encoded protein is CASSWDSNSPLHF.

The V call is TRBV5-1, the J call TRBJ2-3; D gene unclear. Looked up from germline, CDR1 is SGHRS and CDR2 is YFSETQ. V was shortened by 1 base and J by 10 bases, with 7 bases between the two germline ends. The CDR3 extends over 11 amino acids. The CDR3, as DNA: TGCGCCAGCAGCTTGTCAGTGGCGCAGTATTTT. Translating gives CASSLSVAQYF.

The rearrangement links TRBV5-1 to TRBJ2-2; D gene unclear. The V end was cut by 2 bases, the J end by 5 bases, with 16 bases between. The CDR3 extends over 16 amino acids. Germline V gene lookup returns CDR1 SGHRS and CDR2 YFSETQ. CDR3 sequence reads: CASSLETPLSTGELFF. In DNA form, the CDR3 reads TGCGCCAGCAGCTTAGAGACTCCCCTTTCAACCGGGGAGCTGTTTTTT. Supplemented by reference TRBV5-1 and TRBJ2-2, the full variable domain reads KAGVTQTPRYLIKTRGQQVTLSCSPISGHRSVSWYQQTPGQGLQFLFEYFSETQRNKGNFPGRFSGRQFSNSRSEMNVSTLELGDSALYLCASSLETPLSTGELFFGEGSRLTVL.

The chain combines TRBV7-9 with TRBJ1-6; D is perhaps TRBD1 (6 bases). V was shortened by 2 bases and J by 6 bases, with 14 bases between the two germline ends. The CDR3 has 16 amino acids. Germline-derived CDR1 and CDR2 are SEHNR and FQNEAQ (reference sequence). CDR3 loop: CASSLNPGQLNSPLHF. The DNA for the CDR3 is TGTGCCAGCAGCTTAAACCCCGGACAGCTTAATTCACCCCTCCACTTT.

V usage is TRBV6-5 and J usage is TRBJ1-1, with D unresolved. Per the germline V gene, CDR1 is MNHEY and CDR2 is SVGAGI. The V end was cut by 0 bases, the J end by 4 bases, with 15 bases between. CDR3 length: 16 amino acids. The CDR3 loop is CASSYSGGEFSTEAFF. For the CDR3, the DNA is TGTGCCAGCAGTTACTCTGGAGGAGAGTTTAGCACTGAAGCTTTCTTT.

This chain links TRBV30 with TRBJ2-3; no reliable D call. Germline V gene lookup returns CDR1 GTSNPN and CDR2 SVGIG (reference sequence). V lost 3 bases to trimming and J lost 1 base, with 14 bases between them. CDR3 length: 15 amino acids. CDR3 sequence (DNA): TGTGCCTGGAGCCCGCACCTCAGCGGCACAGATACGCAGTATTTT. It translates to CAWSPHLSGTDTQYF.

V is TRBV4-1 and J is TRBJ1-5; a possible D gene is TRBD1 (6 bases). The CDR3 consists of 14 residues. V was pared by 2 bases and J by 4 bases, with 9 bases between. Germline V lookup: CDR1 MGHRA, CDR2 YSYEKL. The CDR3 region is CASSQHGTNQPQHF. The CDR3 bases are TGCGCCAGCAGCCAACACGGGACAAATCAGCCCCAGCATTTT.

This clone was observed a few times. The V call is TRBV19, the J call TRBJ2-4; 12 nucleotides line up with TRBD2. The CDR3 contains 16 residues. V trimming: 6 bases; J trimming: 0 bases; junction bases outside the gene matches: 3. Per the germline V gene, CDR1 is LNHDA and CDR2 is SQIVND (reference sequence). CDR3 protein: CASSRTSGVAKNIQYF. In DNA, the CDR3 is TGTGCCAGTAGCCGGACTAGCGGGGTAGCCAAAAACATTCAGTACTTC.

The chain couples TRBV5-1 to TRBJ2-7, with 8 bases fitting TRBD1. In germline, CDR1 is SGHRS, CDR2 YFSETQ. This CDR3 spans 15 amino acids. J was trimmed by 5 bases and V by 4 bases; bases with no gene match: 11. The chain's CDR3 is CASSPQGALEDEQYF. CDR3 DNA sequence: TGCGCCAGCAGCCCGCAGGGGGCGCTTGAGGACGAGCAGTACTTC.

The chain recombines TRBV16 with TRBJ1-1; D possibly corresponds to TRBD1 (6 bases). V was trimmed by 2 bases and J by 5 bases, leaving 9 bases between them. Per germline, CDR1 KGHSY and CDR2 FQNENV. The CDR3 consists of 13 residues. CDR3 loop: CASSQNRDTEAFF. The CDR3 nucleotides are TGTGCCAGCAGCCAAAACAGGGATACTGAAGCTTTCTTT.

V usage is TRBV4-1 and J usage is TRBJ1-4, with 7 bases fitting TRBD1. The CDR3 has 16 residues. Trimming removed 5 bases from V and 4 bases from J; junction bases left unmatched: 10. Germline V gene sequence: CDR1 MGHRA, CDR2 YSYEKL. The DNA of the CDR3 is TGCGCCAGCAGCTCAGAGGGGGCAGGGTTTAATGAAAAACTGTTTTTT. This translates into CASSSEGAGFNEKLFF.

The genes are TRBV5-4 and TRBJ1-1, with D perhaps TRBD1 (5 bases). The CDR3 contains 14 residues. With 0 bases removed from V and 3 bases from J, the gap between germline ends came to 9 bases. Germline-derived CDR1 and CDR2 are SGHNT and YYREEE (reference sequence). CDR3 region: CASSLAARDTEAFF. The CDR3 DNA follows: TGTGCCAGCAGCTTGGCCGCCAGGGACACTGAAGCTTTCTTT.

This clone is a singleton in its sample. This sequence joins TRBV5-1 and TRBJ2-3, with a weak D call TRBD2 (7 bases). The CDR3 runs 15 residues. Germline CDR1 reads SGHRS; CDR2 reads YFSETQ. Trimming shortened V by 4 bases and J by 4 bases, and 16 bases separated the two germline ends. The CDR3 bases are TGCGCCAGCAGCCCACGGGGGGCGCGGGCAGATACGCAGTATTTT. Residues: CASSPRGARADTQYF. Drawing the rest from reference TRBV5-1 and TRBJ2-3, the complete variable domain is KAGVTQTPRYLIKTRGQQVTLSCSPISGHRSVSWYQQTPGQGLQFLFEYFSETQRNKGNFPGRFSGRQFSNSRSEMNVSTLELGDSALYLCASSPRGARADTQYFGPGTRLTVL.

The rearrangement links TRBV6-2 or TRBV6-3 to TRBJ2-1; 8 bases match TRBD1. Germline V gene data show CDR1 as MNHEY and CDR2 as SVGEGT. The CDR3 is 15 residues long. V was pared by 0 bases and J by 8 bases, with 6 bases of the junction left unmatched. CDR3 nucleotides: TGTGCCAGCAGTTACTCCGACAGGGGTTGGGATGAGCAGTTCTTC. Its translation is CASSYSDRGWDEQFF.

The rearrangement joins TRBV18 to TRBJ2-3; the D is unclear. The CDR3 is 15 amino acids. CDR1 and CDR2 from the germline V gene are KGHSH and LQKENI. With 0 bases removed from V and 1 base from J, the gap between germline ends came to 8 bases. The CDR3 reads CASSPPRQGTDTQYF. The CDR3 region has the DNA TGTGCCAGCTCACCACCCCGCCAGGGCACAGATACGCAGTATTTT.

This sequence joins TRBV5-5 and TRBJ2-1; a possible D gene is TRBD1 (6 bases). Trimming took 0 bases from V and 7 from J, leaving 11 bases between them. Germline lookup yields CDR1 SGHKS and CDR2 YYEKEE (reference sequence). The CDR3 has 14 residues. In nucleotides, the CDR3 is TGTGCCAGCAGCTTGGAGGGGGTGGGGAATGAGCAGTTCTTC. Translating gives CASSLEGVGNEQFF.

V is TRBV30 and J is TRBJ1-2; maybe TRBD1 (5 bases). This CDR3 spans 17 amino acids. Trimming removed 0 bases from V and 4 bases from J, with 21 bases in between. Per the germline V gene, CDR1 is GTSNPN and CDR2 is SVGIG (reference sequence). The CDR3 is CAWSVPGVSVPPYGYTF. The CDR3, as DNA: TGTGCCTGGAGTGTACCGGGGGTTAGTGTTCCTCCCTATGGCTACACCTTC.

The gene calls are TRBV7-6 and TRBJ1-3, with 9 bases identical to TRBD1. The germline V gene has CDR1 SGHVS and CDR2 FNYEAQ. This CDR3 is built from 16 residues. Trimming at V came to 5 bases and at J to 2 bases, leaving 7 bases not matched to a gene. CDR3 protein: CASSDTDRGPGNTIYF. The CDR3 bases are TGTGCCAGCAGCGACACGGACAGGGGACCTGGAAACACCATATATTTT.

The chain employs TRBV18 and TRBJ1-3; D unresolved. CDR3 size: 15 residues. Germline CDR1 is KGHSH and CDR2 is LQKENI. V was shortened by 2 bases and J by 0 bases, with 8 bases between the two germline ends. The CDR3 DNA reads TGTGCCAGCTCACCAGCGGGGAACTCTGGAAACACCATATATTTT. This translates into CASSPAGNSGNTIYF.